Listed below are T cell receptor beta chains from one sample, sequenced in a study of CD8 T cells in ankylosing spondylitis. In TCRdb, the 5' RACE reads were re-called with MiXCR into one record per CDR3 protein. The sample shows fewer than 200,000 distinct CDR3 sequences, 15% to 20% of them seen only once. The sequencing sample was made of blood, either unsorted or a sorted T cell fraction (not recorded which). The receptors here all came from a male donor under 30 with ankylosing spondylitis or in good health (not recorded which). CDR3s include the opening cysteine and the closing phenylalanine or tryptophan. The D gene is left open where the match is weak. Size tells how often a clone was seen (once, few, many) or the class of an expanded clone, and some rows leave it out.

abundance: NA; d_gene: TRBD2; j_gene: TRBJ2-1; v_gene: TRBV27; CDR3aa: CASSYSGRDNEQFF; CDR3nt: TGTGCCAGCAGTTACAGCGGGAGGGACAATGAGCAGTTCTTC
abundance: NA; d_gene: NA; j_gene: TRBJ1-2; v_gene: TRBV4-3; CDR3aa: CASSQDLKWSHGYTF; CDR3nt: TGCGCCAGCAGCCAAGATCTGAAGTGGAGCCATGGCTACACCTTC
abundance: NA; d_gene: TRBD2; j_gene: TRBJ2-1; v_gene: TRBV10-1; CDR3aa: CASSESRASGGPSKFNEQFF; CDR3nt: TGCGCCAGCAGTGAGTCGAGGGCTAGCGGAGGCCCTTCGAAGTTCAATGAGCAGTTCTTC
abundance: many; d_gene: NA; j_gene: TRBJ1-2; v_gene: TRBV5-5; CDR3aa: CASSPRTDYGYTF; CDR3nt: TGTGCCAGCAGCCCAAGGACGGATTATGGCTACACCTTC
abundance: many; d_gene: NA; j_gene: TRBJ1-2; v_gene: TRBV7-9; CDR3aa: CASSAVNYGYTF; CDR3nt: TGTGCCAGCAGCGCAGTTAACTATGGCTACACCTTC
abundance: many; d_gene: TRBD1; j_gene: TRBJ1-5; v_gene: TRBV6-1; CDR3aa: CASSAQGPGKIQPQHF; CDR3nt: TGTGCCAGCAGCGCACAGGGGCCAGGGAAGATTCAGCCCCAGCATTTT
abundance: many; d_gene: TRBD2; j_gene: TRBJ2-1; v_gene: TRBV24-1; CDR3aa: CATRGRAGTSRNNEQFF; CDR3nt: TGTGCCACCAGGGGAAGGGCCGGGACTAGCCGCAACAATGAGCAGTTCTTC
abundance: NA; d_gene: TRBD2; j_gene: TRBJ2-3; v_gene: TRBV20-1; CDR3aa: CSASGLAGGEGTDTQYF; CDR3nt: TGCAGTGCTAGCGGACTAGCGGGAGGAGAGGGCACAGATACGCAGTATTTT
abundance: many; d_gene: TRBD2; j_gene: TRBJ2-7; v_gene: TRBV7-2; CDR3aa: CASSFRAGLAGEGTYEQYF; CDR3nt: TGTGCCAGCAGCTTCAGAGCGGGACTAGCGGGAGAAGGAACCTACGAGCAGTACTTC
abundance: many; d_gene: NA; j_gene: TRBJ2-4; v_gene: TRBV12-3/TRBV12-4; CDR3aa: CASSLKGTGGGGAKNIQYF; CDR3nt: TGTGCCAGCAGTTTGAAAGGGACAGGCGGCGGGGGTGCCAAAAACATTCAGTACTTC
abundance: few; d_gene: NA; j_gene: TRBJ2-7; v_gene: TRBV20-1; CDR3aa: CSARERGGGTYEQYF; CDR3nt: TGCAGTGCTAGAGAGAGGGGTGGTGGGACCTACGAGCAGTACTTC
abundance: many; d_gene: TRBD2; j_gene: TRBJ2-1; v_gene: TRBV12-3/TRBV12-4; CDR3aa: CASSLREGSQEQFF; CDR3nt: TGTGCCAGCAGTTTACGGGAGGGGTCGCAGGAGCAGTTCTTC
abundance: many; d_gene: NA; j_gene: TRBJ2-1; v_gene: TRBV29-1; CDR3aa: CSVAAYNEQFF; CDR3nt: TGCAGCGTTGCGGCCTACAATGAGCAGTTCTTC